This T cell receptor beta chain was captured in a study of CD8 T cells in Susac syndrome. Reverse transcription of roughly 0.5 to 1 ug RNA was performed with random hexamers. Via MiXCR, TCRdb re-called the immunoSEQ multiplex PCR reads, giving one row per CDR3 protein. Of about 130,000 distinct CDR3 sequences detected, 90% to 95% appear once; the ten largest clones hold roughly 0.12%. This CDR3 has 16 amino acids. Trimming shortened V by 4 bases and J by 0 bases, and 14 bases separated the two germline ends. The germline V gene has CDR1 SGHRS and CDR2 YFSETQ. The chain is built from TRBV5-1 and TRBJ1-3; a weak D match, TRBD1 (5 bases). The receptor comes from a human donor in good health. The source material was CD4+ T cells from PBMCs. CDR3 region: CASSTQMGDSGNTIYF. The CDR3 nucleotides read TGCGCCAGCAGCACCCAAATGGGGGACTCTGGAAACACCATATATTTT.